The 20 T cell receptor beta chains given below trace back to one sample, sequenced in a study of radiation and T cells in renal cell carcinoma. Time point described: blood 2 weeks post-SBRT. The sample's treatment: 15 Gy SBRT to primary tumor, nephrectomy 4 weeks later. The assay was immunoSEQ multiplex PCR, and TCRdb's table has in-frame clones only and misses some. Among 100,000 to 150,000 clones listed, 75% to 90% were seen once. Sample: blood, taken from a patient whose treatment included radiotherapy and nephrectomy. These receptors were collected from a woman aged 60-75 years with renal cell carcinoma.

The chain joins TRBV5-4 to TRBJ1-2; 7 nucleotides align to TRBD1. The V gene's germline CDR1 is SGHNT and CDR2 YYREEE (reference sequence). The CDR3 sequence is 15 residues long. Trimming cost V 1 base and J 7 bases; bases outside gene matches: 10. In DNA, the CDR3 is TGTGCCAGCAGCTTGCCCACGACAGGGTTCAGTGGCTACACCTTC. Residues: CASSLPTTGFSGYTF.

The chain carries TRBV6-4 and TRBJ1-6; D uncertain. The CDR3 contains 16 residues. Trimming took off 1 base at V and 3 bases at J, with 10 bases between the two ends. Per germline, CDR1 MRHNA and CDR2 SNTAGT. The CDR3 loop reads CASSDFWVCYNSPLHF. DNA for the CDR3: TGTGCCAGCAGTGACTTCTGGGTATGCTATAATTCACCCCTCCACTTT.

The chain joins TRBV19 to TRBJ2-6; a possible D gene is TRBD2 (5 bases). The V gene lost 7 bases and the J gene lost 1 base, with 11 bases spanning the gap. The CDR3 runs to 15 residues. Germline CDR1 LNHDA, CDR2 SQIVND (reference sequence). CDR3 DNA sequence: TGTGCCAGTACCCCCCGGGGATCTGGGGCCAACGTCCTGACTTTC. Translated: CASTPRGSGANVLTF.

This rearrangement joins TRBV5-1 to TRBJ2-3; D is unresolved. This CDR3 has 13 residues. CDR1 is SGHRS, CDR2 YFSETQ, per germline. V was cut by 7 bases and J by 3 bases, with 12 bases left in between. The DNA for the CDR3 is TGCGCCAGCCGGGCGGAAGTGACAGATACGCAGTATTTT. It yields the protein CASRAEVTDTQYF.

The rearrangement links TRBV5-6 to TRBJ2-7, with a tentative D call TRBD1 (6 bases). V was pared by 4 bases and J by 1 base, with 9 bases between. This CDR3 is built from 13 residues. CDR1 is SGHDT and CDR2 is YYEEEE in the germline V gene. The CDR3 here is CASSLGQSYEQYF. The CDR3 DNA reads as TGTGCCAGCAGCCTGGGACAATCCTACGAGCAGTACTTC.

V is TRBV6-1 and J is TRBJ1-1; D remains unclear. This CDR3 is built from 13 residues. Germline CDR1 is MNHNS and CDR2 is SASEGT. Trimming left V 4 bases short and J 5 bases short, with 11 bases between. The CDR3 reads CASSVTSGTEAFF. In DNA form, the CDR3 reads TGTGCCAGCAGTGTAACCTCGGGGACTGAAGCTTTCTTT.

This clone has a single count. The chain is built from TRBV9 and TRBJ2-4; a possible D gene is TRBD2 (6 bases). The ends were cut back, 4 bases at V and 8 bases at J, with 16 bases in the middle. The CDR3 sequence is 14 residues long. Germline V gene sequence: CDR1 SGDLS, CDR2 YYNGEE. This CDR3 is CASSPGLSMDIQYF. In DNA, the CDR3 is TGTGCCAGCAGCCCGGGACTGTCAATGGACATTCAGTACTTC.

Regarding this clone: Other DNA sequences from this sample encode an identical CDR3 as well. Here the CDR3 DNA reads TGCGCCAGCAGCTGGACTAGCGGGAGTCGGGAGACCCAGTACTTC. Its translation: CASSWTSGSRETQYF. The rearrangement uses TRBV5-1 and TRBJ2-5; 13 bases map to TRBD2. Looked up from germline, CDR1 is SGHRS and CDR2 is YFSETQ. Trimming at V came to 3 bases and at J to 5 bases, leaving 4 bases not matched to a gene. CDR3 size: 15 residues.

The count of this clone is one. V and J are TRBV28 and TRBJ1-1; 7 bases are a match to TRBD1. The CDR3 spans 16 residues. Per the germline V gene, CDR1 is MDHEN and CDR2 is SYDVKM. The junction had 10 bases not matched to a gene; V was cut back by 2 bases and J by 4 bases. In nucleotides, the CDR3 is TGTGCCAGCAGTTTACCTCAGACAGGGCGGGCCACTGAAGCTTTCTTT. Its protein product is CASSLPQTGRATEAFF.

The chain's CDR3 is CASREGQSGANVLTF. CDR3 sequence (DNA): TGCGCCAGCAGGGAGGGGCAATCTGGGGCCAACGTCCTGACTTTC. This rearrangement joins TRBV10-2 to TRBJ2-6, with a possible D match to TRBD2 (6 bases). Trimming took 6 bases from V and 1 from J, leaving 10 bases between them. The germline V gene has CDR1 WSHSY and CDR2 SAAADI. The CDR3 has 15 amino acids.

The chain joins TRBV4-3 to TRBJ2-4; TRBD2 might be the D (5 bases). The germline gives CDR1 LGHNA, CDR2 YSLEER. V lost 8 bases and J 1 base, leaving 12 bases between the germline ends. CDR3 length equals 14 residues. CDR3 nucleotide sequence: TGCGCCAGCCCCGACCGGAGGGCCAAAAACATTCAGTACTTC. It yields the protein CASPDRRAKNIQYF.

The chain joins TRBV5-6 to TRBJ2-1; D is tentatively TRBD1 or TRBD2 (5 bases each). Germline CDR1 and CDR2: SGHDT and YYEEEE. The V end lost 0 bases, the J end lost 2 bases, and 12 bases lay between the germline ends. This CDR3 is 16 amino acids long. The CDR3 loop is CASSLAAVGAYNEQFF. DNA of the CDR3: TGTGCCAGCAGCTTGGCAGCGGTAGGGGCCTACAATGAGCAGTTCTTC.

The chain recombines TRBV29-1 with TRBJ1-3, with unresolved D. Germline V gives CDR1 SQVTM, CDR2 ANQGSEA. This CDR3 contains 12 residues. V was cut by 4 bases and J by 0 bases, with 4 bases left in between. The CDR3 here is CSVGYSGNTIYF. CDR3 DNA: TGCAGCGTTGGATACTCTGGAAACACCATATATTTT.

This rearrangement joins TRBV2 to TRBJ1-5; 8 bases align to TRBD1. Losses at the gene ends were 4 bases for V and 3 bases for J; bases not matched to a gene: 5. Germline-derived CDR1 and CDR2 are SNHLY and FYNNEI. This CDR3 spans 15 amino acids. CDR3 sequence (DNA): TGTGCCAGCAGTGGGGACAGGCGGGCCAATCAGCCCCAGCATTTT. It is translated as CASSGDRRANQPQHF. The full variable domain, its missing parts supplied by reference TRBV2 and TRBJ1-5, is EPEVTQTPSHQVTQMGQEVILRCVPISNHLYFYWYRQILGQKVEFLVSFYNNEISEKSEIFDDQFSVERPDGSNFTLKIRSTKLEDSAMYFCASSGDRRANQPQHFGDGTRLSIL.

The chain combines TRBV25-1 with TRBJ2-1, with D maybe TRBD2 (5 bases). CDR1 is MGHDK, CDR2 SYGVNS, per germline. V was trimmed by 3 bases and J by 7 bases, leaving 19 bases between them. The CDR3 length is 16 residues. The CDR3, as DNA: TGTGCCAGCAGTGAGTTCGAGGGTTTAGTTTCGAATGAGCAGTTCTTC. Translating it yields CASSEFEGLVSNEQFF. Filled out from reference TRBV25-1 and TRBJ2-1, the complete variable domain reads EADIYQTPRYLVIGTGKKITLECSQTMGHDKMYWYQQDPGMELHLIHYSYGVNSTEKGDLSSESTVSRIRTEHFPLTLESARPSHTSQYLCASSEFEGLVSNEQFFGPGTRLTVL.

The chain is built from TRBV19 and TRBJ1-5; D unresolved. Germline CDR1 reads LNHDA; CDR2 reads SQIVND (reference sequence). The CDR3 sequence is 15 residues long. Deletions cut 5 bases from V and 2 bases from J, with 13 bases between. As DNA, the CDR3 is TGTGCCAGTAGTTGGTCCGGGGAGGGCAATCAGCCCCAGCATTTT. As protein: CASSWSGEGNQPQHF.

This clone has only one observation. The rearrangement uses TRBV9 and TRBJ2-1; 8 bases are a match to TRBD2. The germline V gene has CDR1 SGDLS and CDR2 YYNGEE. J gave up 8 bases and V 3 bases, and 10 bases lay outside the gene matches. There are 15 residues in the CDR3. This CDR3 is CASSATSGSSDEQFF. CDR3 DNA sequence: TGTGCCAGCAGCGCTACTAGCGGATCGAGTGATGAGCAGTTCTTC.

This clone was detected a few times. V usage is TRBV2 and J usage is TRBJ2-2; D is possibly TRBD1 (5 bases). Trimming took 8 bases from V and 3 from J, leaving 13 bases between them. Germline loops: CDR1 SNHLY, CDR2 FYNNEI. The CDR3 is 14 residues long. This CDR3 is CASRGPGYTGELFF. DNA of the CDR3: TGTGCCAGCCGAGGTCCAGGGTACACCGGGGAGCTGTTTTTT.

The genes are TRBV7-3 and TRBJ2-6; D uncertain. The CDR3 has 16 residues. In germline, CDR1 is SGHTA, CDR2 FQGTGA. V lost 1 base to trimming and J lost 3 bases, with 10 bases between them. The CDR3 DNA reads TGTGCCAGCAGCTTAAGCTCCTCGGATGGGGCCAACGTCCTGACTTTC. The encoded protein is CASSLSSSDGANVLTF.

J is TRBJ1-4 and V is TRBV6-1; D gene unclear. Trimming pared 6 bases from V and 4 bases from J, leaving 9 bases between. The CDR3 contains 13 residues. The germline V gene encodes CDR1 MNHNS and CDR2 SASEGT. The CDR3 region is CASRTTFNEKLFF. DNA of the CDR3: TGTGCCAGCAGGACCACTTTTAATGAAAAACTGTTTTTT.